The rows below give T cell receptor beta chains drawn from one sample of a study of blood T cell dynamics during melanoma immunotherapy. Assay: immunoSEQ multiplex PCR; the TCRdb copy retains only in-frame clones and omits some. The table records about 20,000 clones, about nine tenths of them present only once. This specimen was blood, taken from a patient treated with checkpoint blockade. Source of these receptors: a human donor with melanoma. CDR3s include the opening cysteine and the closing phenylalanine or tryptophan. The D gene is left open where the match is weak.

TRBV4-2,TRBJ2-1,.,TGTGCCAGCAGCTACAAGGGAGCGGGTGAGCAGTTCTTC,CASSYKGAGEQFF
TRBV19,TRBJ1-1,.,TGTGCCAGTAGTGGACTTGAGAGGGGTGTCACTGAAGCTTTCTTT,CASSGLERGVTEAFF
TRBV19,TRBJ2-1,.,TGTGCCAGTAGTCAAGCCGGCTGGAGCGGGGAGCAGTTCTTC,CASSQAGWSGEQFF
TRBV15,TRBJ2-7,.,TGTGCCACCAGCAGAGAACGCGCAAGCTCCTACGAGCAGTACTTC,CATSRERASSYEQYF
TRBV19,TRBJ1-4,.,TGTGCCAGTAGTCAACGGACCAACCGGGATGAAAAACTGTTTTTT,CASSQRTNRDEKLFF
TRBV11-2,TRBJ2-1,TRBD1,TGTGCCAGCAGCTTCCGGAGAGGGACAGGGTCCCCTGGGGGGCAGTTCTTC,CASSFRRGTGSPGGQFF
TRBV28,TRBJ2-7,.,TGTGCCAGCAGCGATAGGGGTTACGAGCAGTACTTC,CASSDRGYEQYF
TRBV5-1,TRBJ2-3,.,TGCGCCAGCAGCTTCACTAGGGGTTTCACAGATACGCAGTATTTT,CASSFTRGFTDTQYF
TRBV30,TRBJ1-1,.,TGTGCCTGGAGTGACCGGGGCACCACTGAAGCTTTCTTT,CAWSDRGTTEAFF
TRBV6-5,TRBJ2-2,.,TGTGCCAGCAGTTACACAGCTTTGGGGGACACCGGGGAGCTGTTTTTT,CASSYTALGDTGELFF
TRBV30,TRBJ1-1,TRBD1,TGTGCCTGGAGTGACCAGGGGGTAGGGGAAGCTTTCTTT,CAWSDQGVGEAFF
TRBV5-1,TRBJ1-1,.,TGCGCCAGCAGCTTGGGTCCTAACACTGAAGCTTTCTTT,CASSLGPNTEAFF
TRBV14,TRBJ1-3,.,TGTGCCAGCAGCCCGTTGGGAGAAAGGGGAAACACCATATATTTT,CASSPLGERGNTIYF
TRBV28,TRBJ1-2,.,TGTGCCAGCACGGCTAACTATGGCTACACCTTC,CASTANYGYTF
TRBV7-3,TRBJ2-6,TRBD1,TGTGCCAGCAGCCCACAGGGGGTTCATTTCTCTGGGGCCAACGTCCTGACTTTC,CASSPQGVHFSGANVLTF
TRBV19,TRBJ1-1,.,TGTGCCAGCTCCGGGACTCCTGTCCTCACTGAAGCTTTCTTT,CASSGTPVLTEAFF
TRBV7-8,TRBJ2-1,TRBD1,TGTGCCAGCAGCTCACAGGGGTCCTACAATGAGCAGTTCTTC,CASSSQGSYNEQFF
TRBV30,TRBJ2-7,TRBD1,TGTGCCTGGACTGCCGGGACAGGGTTCTACGAGCAGTACTTC,CAWTAGTGFYEQYF
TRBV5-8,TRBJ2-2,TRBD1,TGTGCCAGCAGCCTCGCCAGGGGGCGCACCGGGGAGCTGTTTTTT,CASSLARGRTGELFF
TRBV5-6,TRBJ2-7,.,TGTGCCAGCAGCGATCGACCTACCTACGAGCAGTACTTC,CASSDRPTYEQYF
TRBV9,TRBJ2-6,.,TGTGCCAGCAGCGCGCGCAGTGGCTCTGGGGCCAACGTCCTGACTTTC,CASSARSGSGANVLTF
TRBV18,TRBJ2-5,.,TGTGCCAGCTCTCGGGACTCCGCGGGGACCCAGTACTTC,CASSRDSAGTQYF